The 13 T cell receptor beta chains in this list originate from one sample, sequenced in a study of blood T cell repertoires in COVID-19 (TCRdb year 2020). Library preparation used the immunoSEQ multiplex PCR assay. Here the immuneACCESS table is served through TCRdb, limited to in-frame sequences with V and J called. Missing clones are a known gap in these copies; in checked studies unresolved V genes cover under half, and the rest lacks a known reason. The sample has around 130,000 clones on record, 82% of them singletons. The top ten clonotypes cover approximately 5% of the sample. The sequencing input was peripheral blood. All receptors come from a woman in her 70s with acute or convalescent COVID-19.

V usage is TRBV5-1 and J usage is TRBJ1-4, with D unresolved. CDR3 size: 12 residues. The V gene lost 4 bases and the J gene lost 5 bases, with 6 bases spanning the gap. Germline V gives CDR1 SGHRS, CDR2 YFSETQ. The CDR3 here is CASSPANEKLFF. DNA of the CDR3: TGCGCCAGCAGCCCCGCGAATGAAAAACTGTTTTTT.

V and J are TRBV2 and TRBJ1-2; TRBD1 matches at 7 bases. V shed 0 bases and J 8 bases; nucleotides not matched to a gene: 6. The CDR3 length is 14 residues. Germline V lookup: CDR1 SNHLY, CDR2 FYNNEI. DNA for the CDR3: TGTGCCAGCAGTGAAGCGTCGACAGGGCAAGGCTACACCTTC. It encodes CASSEASTGQGYTF.

This chain uses TRBV9 with TRBJ1-3; 7 bases are shared with TRBD1. V was clipped by 0 bases and J by 4 bases; unmatched bases: 7. The CDR3 sequence is 16 residues long. Germline lookup yields CDR1 SGDLS and CDR2 YYNGEE. The CDR3 DNA is TGTGCCAGCAGCGTAGGTAGAGGGGGCTACGGAAACACCATATATTTT. Its protein is CASSVGRGGYGNTIYF.

This chain uses TRBV18 with TRBJ2-5; 11 nucleotides match TRBD1. The CDR3 extends over 17 amino acids. Germline loops: CDR1 KGHSH, CDR2 LQKENI. The trim removed 3 bases at V and 2 bases at J, leaving 8 bases unmatched. The chain's CDR3 is CASSPGQGATIQETQYF. For the CDR3, the DNA is TGTGCCAGCTCACCCGGACAGGGGGCTACTATTCAAGAGACCCAGTACTTC. The full variable domain, its missing parts supplied by reference TRBV18 and TRBJ2-5, is NAGVMQNPRHLVRRRGQEARLRCSPMKGHSHVYWYRQLPEEGLKFMVYLQKENIIDESGMPKERFSAEFPKEGPSILRIQQVVRGDSAAYFCASSPGQGATIQETQYFGPGTRLLVL.

The rearrangement uses TRBV7-2 and TRBJ2-3, with 7 bases fitting TRBD1. V was clipped by 7 bases and J by 2 bases; unmatched bases: 9. This CDR3 is 15 amino acids long. CDR1 is SGHTA, CDR2 FQGNSA, per germline. In nucleotides, the CDR3 is TGTGCCAGCACCCTGACAGGGTCGTACACAGATACGCAGTATTTT. This translates into CASTLTGSYTDTQYF.

This clone showed up just once. The genes are TRBV6-1 and TRBJ1-2, with TRBD1 identical over 9 bases. Germline V gives CDR1 MNHNS, CDR2 SASEGT. This CDR3 contains 15 residues. Trimming removed 3 bases from V and 5 bases from J; junction bases left unmatched: 7. The CDR3, as DNA: TGTGCCAGCAGTGACGGACAGGGGAAAGATTATGGCTACACCTTC. Translating it yields CASSDGQGKDYGYTF.

This clone was observed once. The chain uses TRBV4-1 and TRBJ1-3, with a weak D call TRBD1 (6 bases). The CDR3 contains 17 residues. Trimming removed 3 bases at V and 0 bases at J, with 15 bases between. Per the germline V gene, CDR1 is MGHRA and CDR2 is YSYEKL. The CDR3 DNA is TGCGCCAGCAGCCAGTTTGGACAGACTATCTCTGGAAACACCATATATTTT. This sequence encodes CASSQFGQTISGNTIYF.

This clone came up a few times. The chain uses TRBV6-1 and TRBJ1-3, with no clear D. The CDR3 contains 15 residues. Per the germline V gene, CDR1 is MNHNS and CDR2 is SASEGT. Trimming left V 3 bases short and J 0 bases short, with 9 bases between. CDR3 DNA: TGTGCCAGCAGTGATACAGCCAACTCTGGAAACACCATATATTTT. Translating gives CASSDTANSGNTIYF.

As to this clone: Other DNA sequences in the same sample also yield this CDR3. This chain connects TRBV19 to TRBJ1-5; TRBD1 is a possible D gene (6 bases). CDR1 and CDR2 (germline): LNHDA, SQIVND (reference sequence). V was cut by 0 bases and J by 5 bases, with 8 bases left in between. The CDR3 is 14 residues long. The CDR3 here is CASSIDPGDQPQHF. CDR3 nucleotide sequence: TGTGCCAGTAGTATAGATCCAGGGGATCAGCCCCAGCATTTT. The full variable domain, completed using reference TRBV19 and TRBJ1-5, is DGGITQSPKYLFRKEGQNVTLSCEQNLNHDAMYWYRQDPGQGLRLIYYSQIVNDFQKGDIAEGYSVSREKKESFPLTVTSAQKNPTAFYLCASSIDPGDQPQHFGDGTRLSIL.

The V call is TRBV5-1, the J call TRBJ1-2; D is possibly TRBD1 (5 bases). V lost 0 bases and J lost 3, with 9 bases in between. Looked up from germline, CDR1 is SGHRS and CDR2 is YFSETQ. The CDR3 extends over 14 amino acids. The CDR3 sequence is CASSLDRRDYGYTF. The CDR3 bases are TGCGCCAGCAGCTTGGATCGCAGGGACTATGGCTACACCTTC.

CDR3 residues: CASSPLPGQRVYGYTF. Written as DNA, the CDR3 is TGTGCCAGCAGCCCCCTACCGGGACAAAGAGTCTATGGCTACACCTTC. This sequence joins TRBV7-3 and TRBJ1-2; TRBD1 is a possible D gene (6 bases). The germline gives CDR1 SGHTA, CDR2 FQGTGA. Trimming cost V 5 bases and J 4 bases, with 20 bases left between them. CDR3 length: 16 amino acids.

CDR3: CASSQDRDYYGYTF. CDR3 coding DNA: TGTGCCAGCAGTCAGGACAGGGACTATTATGGCTACACCTTC. The chain recombines TRBV5-4 with TRBJ1-2, with 8 bases matching TRBD1. Trimming removed 5 bases from V and 5 bases from J; junction bases left unmatched: 8. The germline V gene encodes CDR1 SGHNT and CDR2 YYREEE (reference sequence). CDR3 length: 14 residues.

The J gene is TRBJ2-3, the V gene TRBV7-3, with D possibly matching TRBD1 (5 bases). V dropped 3 bases and J dropped 3 bases, with 10 bases sitting between them. This CDR3 spans 14 amino acids. Germline V gives CDR1 SGHTA, CDR2 FQGTGA. The CDR3 spells CASSLLGQTDTQYF. For the CDR3, the DNA is TGTGCCAGCAGCTTGCTGGGGCAGACAGATACGCAGTATTTT. Variable domain in full (rest from reference TRBV7-3 and TRBJ2-3): GAGVSQTPSNKVTEKGKYVELRCDPISGHTALYWYRQSLGQGPEFLIYFQGTGAADDSGLPNDRFFAVRPEGSVSTLKIQRTERGDSAVYLCASSLLGQTDTQYFGPGTRLTVL.